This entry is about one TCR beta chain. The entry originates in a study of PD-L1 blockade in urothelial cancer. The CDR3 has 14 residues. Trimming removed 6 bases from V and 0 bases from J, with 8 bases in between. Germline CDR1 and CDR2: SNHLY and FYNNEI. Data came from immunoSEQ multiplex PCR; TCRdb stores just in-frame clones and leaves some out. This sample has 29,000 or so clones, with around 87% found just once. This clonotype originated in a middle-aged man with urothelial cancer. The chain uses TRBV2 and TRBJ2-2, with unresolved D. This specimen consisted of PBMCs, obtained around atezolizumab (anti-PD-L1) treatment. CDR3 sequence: CASRATPNTGELFF. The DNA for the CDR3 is TGTGCCAGCAGGGCGACTCCGAACACCGGGGAGCTGTTTTTT.